These 10 T cell receptor beta chains were all obtained from the same sample, sequenced in a study of persistence of HIV-infected CD4 T cells. These receptors have no identified antigens. The immunoSEQ assay was version 4, run in survey mode. Method: immunoSEQ multiplex PCR; TCRdb's copy keeps in-frame clones and lacks some. Of around 40,000 clones in the sample, roughly 90% were seen once. This nonspecific control used anti-CD3/anti-CD28 bead stimulation of CD4+ T cells. Sorting of responding CD4+ T cells relied on upregulated CD40 ligand together with CD69. The source material was CD4+ T cells sorted from PBMCs after approximately 18-hour stimulation, sampled from a patient who received antiretroviral therapy. Source of these receptors: an adult man with HIV who was CMV-seropositive.

The chain employs TRBV7-3 and TRBJ2-2, with unresolved D. The V end lost 5 bases, the J end lost 7 bases, and 8 bases lay between the germline ends. The germline V gene encodes CDR1 SGHTA and CDR2 FQGTGA. The CDR3 loop spans 12 amino acids. CDR3 DNA: TGTGCCAGCAGCCTCGAGTTCGGGGAGCTGTTTTTT. Residues: CASSLEFGELFF.

The chain joins TRBV6-5 to TRBJ1-1, with D perhaps TRBD1 (5 bases). Trimming pared 0 bases from V and 11 bases from J, leaving 16 bases between. Per the germline V gene, CDR1 is MNHEY and CDR2 is SVGAGI. This CDR3 spans 14 amino acids. For the CDR3, the DNA is TGTGCCAGCAGTTACTCGATTGTGGTCGAGGGGGCTTTCTTT. As protein: CASSYSIVVEGAFF.

This chain uses TRBV19 with TRBJ2-3; D might be TRBD1 or TRBD2, each matching 6 bases. V shed 4 bases and J shed 6 bases, with 11 bases lying between them. From germline, CDR1 is LNHDA and CDR2 SQIVND (reference sequence). There are 13 residues in the CDR3. The DNA of the CDR3 is TGTGCCAGTAGTAGGGGGGCAGGGGATACGCAGTATTTT. It translates to CASSRGAGDTQYF.

The chain uses TRBV6-6 and TRBJ2-1; unclear D gene. V lost 0 bases and J 6 bases, leaving 3 bases between the germline ends. There are 12 residues in the CDR3. CDR1 and CDR2 from the germline V gene are MNHNY and SVGAGI (reference sequence). The CDR3 bases are TGTGCCAGCAGTTACTCTTTCAATGAGCAGTTCTTC. The encoded protein is CASSYSFNEQFF.

This clone was seen just once. J is TRBJ2-2 and V is TRBV3-1 (or the pseudogene TRBV3-2); TRBD1 matches at 10 bases. The V gene end was trimmed by 3 bases and the J gene end by 6 bases; junction bases not matched to a gene: 4. This CDR3 has 15 residues. From germline, CDR1 is LGHDT and CDR2 YNNKEL (reference sequence). The CDR3 loop is CASSQPGTGAGELFF. The CDR3 bases are TGTGCCAGCAGCCAGCCCGGGACAGGGGCCGGGGAGCTGTTTTTT.

This chain joins TRBV6-2 or TRBV6-3 and TRBJ2-3; 11 bases line up with TRBD2. Trimming took 0 bases from V and 4 from J; bases not matched to a gene: 12. Germline V gene lookup returns CDR1 MNHEY and CDR2 SVGEGT. The CDR3 spans 19 residues. The CDR3 reads CASSYSMVAGGLGADTQYF. The CDR3 nucleotides are TGTGCCAGCAGTTACTCGATGGTAGCGGGGGGGCTCGGCGCAGATACGCAGTATTTT.

This CDR3 reads CASSLGTGGGYEQYF. CDR3 nucleotides: TGCGCCAGCAGCTTGGGGACAGGTGGAGGCTACGAGCAGTACTTC. This chain connects TRBV5-1 to TRBJ2-7, with 7 bases identical to TRBD1. J lost 3 bases, V lost 0 bases, and 6 bases had no gene match. Germline CDR1 is SGHRS and CDR2 is YFSETQ. This CDR3 has 15 amino acids. Combining the CDR3 with reference TRBV5-1 and TRBJ2-7 gives the whole variable domain KAGVTQTPRYLIKTRGQQVTLSCSPISGHRSVSWYQQTPGQGLQFLFEYFSETQRNKGNFPGRFSGRQFSNSRSEMNVSTLELGDSALYLCASSLGTGGGYEQYFGPGTRLTVT.

The CDR3 sequence is CASSKRLTGLYEQYF. CDR3 in DNA: TGTGCCAGTAGTAAGAGGCTCACTGGGCTTTACGAGCAGTACTTC. This chain uses TRBV19 with TRBJ2-7; D not certain. Per germline, CDR1 LNHDA and CDR2 SQIVND (reference sequence). This CDR3 comprises 15 residues. V was clipped by 4 bases and J by 4 bases, with 17 bases between them.

The chain is built from TRBV4-1 and TRBJ2-1, with 11 positions matching TRBD2. This CDR3 has 18 residues. The J segment lost 1 base and the V segment lost 1 base, leaving 6 bases of the junction unmatched. Germline-derived CDR1 and CDR2 are MGHRA and YSYEKL. CDR3 DNA: TGCGCCAGCAGCCAAGTCGGGCTAGCGGGGGGTTCCTACAATGAGCAGTTCTTC. Its translation is CASSQVGLAGGSYNEQFF.

The genes are TRBV7-8 and TRBJ2-3; TRBD2 agrees at 15 bases. The germline V gene encodes CDR1 SGHVS and CDR2 FQNEAQ. V shed 6 bases and J 0 bases; nucleotides not matched to a gene: 10. This CDR3 spans 19 amino acids. The CDR3 nucleotides read TGTGCCAGCAGGCTACCCTTGGGACTAGCGGGGGGAAGCACAGATACGCAGTATTTT. Its translation is CASRLPLGLAGGSTDTQYF. Full variable domain (remainder filled in from reference TRBV7-8 and TRBJ2-3): GAGVSQSPRYKVAKRGQDVALRCDPISGHVSLFWYQQALGQGPEFLTYFQNEAQLDKSGLPSDRFFAERPEGSVSTLKIQRTQQEDSAVYLCASRLPLGLAGGSTDTQYFGPGTRLTVL.